Here is one T cell receptor beta chain with its context. Its target is unknown. These data belong to a study of beta chain features in type 1 diabetes. The sequenced template was cDNA made from the entire isolated RNA. Some clones are missing from TCRdb's copy, which holds only in-frame ones; the method was immunoSEQ multiplex PCR. The sample yields about 240,000 clones, roughly 30% seen once. Points from the study as a whole: All four CD4+ subsets of Type 1 diabetes patients contained TCRB CDR3s that were moderately but significantly shorter.

V lost 5 bases, J lost 6 bases, and 20 bases lay in between. The germline gives CDR1 SEHNR, CDR2 FQNEAQ (reference sequence). This CDR3 contains 15 residues. Sorting based on CD45RO/CCR7/CD25/CD127/CD95/CD27 separated CD4+ naive, central memory, regulatory and stem cell-like memory cells. This chain joins TRBV7-9 and TRBJ2-7, with a tentative D call TRBD2 (7 bases). The receptor was isolated from a man aged 25-40 years in good health. What was sequenced was central memory CD4+ T cells from blood. Here the CDR3 reads CASSGGRGYRSEQYF. CDR3 sequence (DNA): TGTGCCAGCAGCGGAGGGAGGGGGTATCGTTCCGAGCAGTACTTC. Full variable domain (remainder filled in from reference TRBV7-9 and TRBJ2-7): DTGVSQNPRHKITKRGQNVTFRCDPISEHNRLYWYRQTLGQGPEFLTYFQNEAQLEKSRLLSDRFSAERPKGSFSTLEIQRTEQGDSAMYLCASSGGRGYRSEQYFGPGTRLTVT.